This T cell receptor (beta chain) derives from a study of T cell changes during pregnancy in multiple sclerosis. The CDR3 is 13 amino acids. Trimming took 5 bases from V and 3 from J; bases not matched to a gene: 3. From germline, CDR1 is SQVTM and CDR2 ANQGSEA. Repertoires were generated with immunoSEQ multiplex PCR, while TCRdb's copy carries only in-frame clones and drops some. The sample gives approximately 92,000 clones, 92% of which show up once; around 2.7% is in the top ten. V is TRBV29-1 and J is TRBJ2-3, with 9 bases that match TRBD1. This sequence originates from a female donor with multiple sclerosis, enrolled in a pregnancy study. The specimen was peripheral blood, collected in the first trimester of pregnancy. CDR3 bases: TGCAGCGTTCGCGGACAGGGGACAGATACGCAGTATTTT. It codes for CSVRGQGTDTQYF.